The T cell receptor (beta chain) described here comes from a study of Graves' ophthalmopathy and Graves' hyperthyroidism. RNA transcripts were the source from which TCR beta CDR3 regions were amplified. RT-PCR in the first round used HTBI primers; a second-round multiplex PCR followed. MiXCR was run by TCRdb on the multiplex PCR reads, yielding one entry per CDR3 protein. Of 400,000 or so distinct CDR3 sequences in the sample, about 18% were seen once. About this clonotype: Its antigen is unidentified.

Findings of the study overall: Researchers report that a 13-signature model separated ophthalmopathy from stable hyperthyroidism, posting 87.88% sensitivity and approximately 81% specificity. Most thyroid clonotypes expanded beyond 0.001 frequency were also found in blood.

Germline CDR1 is DFQATT and CDR2 is SNEGSKA (reference sequence). The CDR3 has 13 residues. V was trimmed by 0 bases and J by 6 bases, leaving 11 bases between them. The stable label applied to hyperthyroidism with no ophthalmopathy within 18 months of follow-up. The chain links TRBV20-1 to TRBJ1-1; possible D gene TRBD1, 6 bases. The TCR was taken from an adult woman with stable Graves' hyperthyroidism. Material for sequencing was peripheral blood. In DNA, the CDR3 is TGCAGTGCTAGAGACAGGGGTGAGCCTGAAGCTTTCTTT. Amino acids: CSARDRGEPEAFF.